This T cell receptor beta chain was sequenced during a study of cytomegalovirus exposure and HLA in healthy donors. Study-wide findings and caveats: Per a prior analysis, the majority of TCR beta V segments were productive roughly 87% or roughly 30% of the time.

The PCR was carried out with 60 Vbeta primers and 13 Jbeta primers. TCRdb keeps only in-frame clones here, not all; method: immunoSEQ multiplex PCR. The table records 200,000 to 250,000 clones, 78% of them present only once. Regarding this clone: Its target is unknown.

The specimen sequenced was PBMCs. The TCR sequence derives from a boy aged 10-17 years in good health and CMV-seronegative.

CDR3 nucleotide sequence: TGCGCCAGCAGCCAAAAGGGGGCTGGAAGCAATCAGCCCCAGCATTTT. Translated, it gives CASSQKGAGSNQPQHF. The chain uses TRBV4-1 and TRBJ1-5; 7 positions match TRBD1. The CDR3 contains 16 residues. CDR1 MGHRA and CDR2 YSYEKL come from the germline V gene. With V trimmed by 2 bases and J by 1 base, 5 bases remained unmatched.